This T cell receptor (beta chain) originates from a study of regulatory T cells in long-lasting Graves disease. General study findings and limits: TCR diversity was lower in persistent than newly diagnosed Graves' disease.

A word on this clonotype: Its antigen is currently unknown.

The CDR3 is made up of 18 amino acids. CDR1 and CDR2 (germline): MNHEY, SMNVEV (reference sequence). With 5 bases clipped from V and 6 bases from J, the junction kept 15 bases outside the gene matches. Both iRepertoire HTBI primers and Arm-PCR of CDR3 regions were used to build the TCR beta libraries. TCRdb independently ran MiXCR on the multiplex PCR reads; one entry per CDR3 protein. Among under 700,000 distinct CDR3 sequences listed, roughly 16% were seen once. Time point defined: newly diagnosed GD, antithyroid drugs for less than 3 months. RNA isolated from PBMCs was used to make the TCR library. The same data also went into a second study, on T cells in Graves' hyperthyroidism and ophthalmopathy. Turning to that study: Ophthalmopathy was separated from stable hyperthyroidism by a 13 V-J model.

The sequencing used peripheral blood mononuclear cells (PBMCs), collected at new diagnosis, from a patient treated with antithyroid drugs. This receptor was taken from a woman aged 35 to 59 with Graves disease. V is TRBV27 and J is TRBJ2-2, with 10 nucleotides matching TRBD1. The CDR3 sequence is CASSLLPRTGGFAGELFF. CDR3 sequence (DNA): TGTGCCAGCAGTCTACTCCCAAGGACAGGGGGGTTCGCCGGGGAGCTGTTTTTT.